Shown below are 32 T cell receptor beta chains from a single sample sequenced in a study of STAT5B mutations in CD4+ large granular lymphocyte leukemia. Using immunoSEQ multiplex PCR, the repertoire was profiled, and TCRdb retains in-frame clones only, with some absent. The table includes 28,000 or so clones, roughly three quarters detected once. The sample was CD4+ T cells from blood buffy coats. The receptors here all came from a human donor in good health.

The chain carries TRBV2 and TRBJ2-3, with D uncertain. V lost 2 bases, J lost 6 bases, and 12 bases lay in between. This CDR3 is 14 amino acids long. Germline loops: CDR1 SNHLY, CDR2 FYNNEI. CDR3 protein: CASSELPGYDTQYF. The CDR3 DNA follows: TGTGCCAGCAGTGAATTACCCGGGTACGATACGCAGTATTTT.

The gene calls are TRBV11-2 and TRBJ1-1; unclear D gene. The V end was cut by 5 bases, the J end by 11 bases, with 18 bases between. Germline CDR1 reads SGHAT; CDR2 reads FQNNGV. CDR3 size: 13 residues. The CDR3: CASSPAIGRSAFF. In nucleotides, the CDR3 is TGTGCCAGCAGCCCGGCGATAGGGCGGTCGGCTTTCTTT. The whole variable domain, remainder taken from reference TRBV11-2 and TRBJ1-1, is EAGVAQSPRYKIIEKRQSVAFWCNPISGHATLYWYQQILGQGPKLLIQFQNNGVVDDSQLPKDRFSAERLKGVDSTLKIQPAKLEDSAVYLCASSPAIGRSAFFGQGTRLTVV.

The J gene is TRBJ2-5, the V gene TRBV7-9, with D possibly being TRBD2 (5 bases). The last part of the DNA fits TRBJ2-7 better; the J call may be wrong. The germline CDR1 and CDR2 sequences are SEHNR and FQNEAQ (reference sequence). This CDR3 has 16 amino acids. The CDR3 DNA reads TGTGCCAGCAGCTTTCACCGGGGTCCCCTAGGCCACGAGCAGTACTTC. Translation gives CASSFHRGPLGHEQYF.

The chain recombines TRBV4-2 with TRBJ2-3, with 15 bases aligning to TRBD2. The V segment lost 1 base and the J segment 3 bases; nucleotides outside the gene matches: 11. Per the germline V gene, CDR1 is LGHNA and CDR2 is YNFKEQ. The CDR3 loop spans 20 amino acids. The DNA for the CDR3 is TGTGCCAGCAGCCAAGCGGGACTAGCGGGAGGCCTCATTGGGACAGATACGCAGTATTTT. Protein product: CASSQAGLAGGLIGTDTQYF.

The genes are TRBV14 and TRBJ2-3; D remains unclear. V lost 0 bases, J lost 3 bases, and 7 bases lay in between. CDR1 is SGHDN and CDR2 is FVKESK in the germline V gene. The length of the CDR3 is 14 residues. CDR3 protein: CASSQEGWTDTQYF. The CDR3 DNA sequence: TGTGCCAGCAGCCAAGAGGGCTGGACAGATACGCAGTATTTT.

The V call is TRBV30, the J call TRBJ1-2; TRBD1 is a possible D gene (6 bases). CDR1 GTSNPN and CDR2 SVGIG come from the germline V gene (reference sequence). Trimming removed 5 bases at V and 8 bases at J, with 12 bases between. This CDR3 is built from 11 residues. As DNA, the CDR3 is TGTGCCTGGGGCAAGGGGGGAGGCTACACCTTC. Its translation is CAWGKGGGYTF. The variable domain in full, with the rest retrieved from reference TRBV30 and TRBJ1-2, is SQTIHQWPATLVQPVGSPLSLECTVEGTSNPNLYWYRQAAGRGLQLLFYSVGIGQISSEVPQNLSASRPQDRQFILSSKKLLLSDSGFYLCAWGKGGGYTFGSGTRLTVV.

The chain links TRBV19 to TRBJ2-2; 8 nucleotides match TRBD1. V trimming: 5 bases; J trimming: 5 bases; junction bases outside the gene matches: 7. The germline V gene has CDR1 LNHDA and CDR2 SQIVND (reference sequence). This CDR3 has 15 amino acids. Here the CDR3 reads CASSVGDRRTGELFF. DNA of the CDR3: TGTGCCAGTAGTGTTGGGGACAGGAGGACCGGGGAGCTGTTTTTT. The variable domain in full, with the rest retrieved from reference TRBV19 and TRBJ2-2, is DGGITQSPKYLFRKEGQNVTLSCEQNLNHDAMYWYRQDPGQGLRLIYYSQIVNDFQKGDIAEGYSVSREKKESFPLTVTSAQKNPTAFYLCASSVGDRRTGELFFGEGSRLTVL.

This chain joins TRBV6-1 and TRBJ2-3; D might be TRBD2 (5 bases). The CDR3 runs 16 residues. V was trimmed by 0 bases and J by 1 base, leaving 11 bases between them. From germline, CDR1 is MNHNS and CDR2 SASEGT. CDR3 coding DNA: TGTGCCAGCAGTGAAGCGCGCGGGCCGGGCACAGATACGCAGTATTTT. Translation gives CASSEARGPGTDTQYF.

This clone was counted only a few times. This chain uses TRBV5-4 with TRBJ2-7; no clear D. With 1 base removed from V and 3 bases from J, the gap between germline ends came to 8 bases. The CDR3 sequence is 13 residues long. Germline V lookup: CDR1 SGHNT, CDR2 YYREEE (reference sequence). CDR3 DNA: TGTGCCAGCAGCTTGAGCTGGAGCTACGAGCAGTACTTC. The encoded protein is CASSLSWSYEQYF.

The chain has TRBV7-9 and TRBJ2-5, with 8 bases identical to TRBD2. The trim removed 5 bases at V and 5 bases at J, leaving 13 bases unmatched. This CDR3 comprises 16 residues. Germline V gene sequence: CDR1 SEHNR, CDR2 FQNEAQ (reference sequence). The CDR3 reads CASSKTRTSLGETQYF. The CDR3 region has the DNA TGTGCCAGCAGCAAAACCCGGACTAGCCTCGGGGAGACCCAGTACTTC.

This clone occurred a few times. V is TRBV5-1 and J is TRBJ1-1; tentative D call: TRBD1 (6 bases). CDR3 length: 16 residues. Germline CDR1 is SGHRS and CDR2 is YFSETQ. Trimming shortened V by 4 bases and J by 5 bases, and 21 bases separated the two germline ends. In nucleotides, the CDR3 is TGCGCCAGCAGCGTGGCTGCCGACAGGCCGGGGACTGAAGCTTTCTTT. This sequence encodes CASSVAADRPGTEAFF.

The V gene is TRBV18, the J gene TRBJ2-7, with no clear D. This CDR3 is built from 15 residues. Germline V gene lookup returns CDR1 KGHSH and CDR2 LQKENI. V was trimmed by 2 bases and J by 0 bases, leaving 11 bases between them. Written as DNA, the CDR3 is TGTGCCAGCTCACCATCGGCAGCTTACTCCTACGAGCAGTACTTC. Amino acids: CASSPSAAYSYEQYF. Full variable domain (remainder filled in from reference TRBV18 and TRBJ2-7): NAGVMQNPRHLVRRRGQEARLRCSPMKGHSHVYWYRQLPEEGLKFMVYLQKENIIDESGMPKERFSAEFPKEGPSILRIQQVVRGDSAAYFCASSPSAAYSYEQYFGPGTRLTVT.

The rearrangement links TRBV28 to TRBJ1-2, with TRBD1 identical over 9 bases. There are 15 residues in the CDR3. V gave up 7 bases and J gave up 1 base; unmatched junction bases: 7. Germline assignment: CDR1 MDHEN and CDR2 SYDVKM. The CDR3 DNA is TGTGCCAGCAAACAGGGGGCGCAGGGTAACTATGGCTACACCTTC. It specifies CASKQGAQGNYGYTF.

The rearrangement joins TRBV19 to TRBJ1-2; TRBD1 might be the D (5 bases). Trimming removed 4 bases at V and 0 bases at J, with 12 bases between. The germline V gene encodes CDR1 LNHDA and CDR2 SQIVND (reference sequence). The CDR3 loop spans 15 amino acids. The CDR3 is CASSTSQVPNYGYTF. As DNA, the CDR3 is TGTGCCAGTAGTACCTCACAGGTACCTAACTATGGCTACACCTTC.

This clone was counted a few times. This rearrangement joins TRBV6-1 to TRBJ1-4; 8 bases are shared with TRBD1. CDR1 and CDR2 (germline): MNHNS, SASEGT. The CDR3 has 15 residues. V gave up 4 bases and J gave up 7 bases; unmatched junction bases: 8. For the CDR3, the DNA is TGTGCCAGCAGTGTAAACAGGGGGGAAGGTGAAAAACTGTTTTTT. Amino acid sequence: CASSVNRGEGEKLFF.

The V gene is TRBV28, the J gene TRBJ2-3; TRBD2 might be the D (5 bases). Trimming took off 7 bases at V and 3 bases at J, with 17 bases between the two ends. The CDR3 totals 15 residues. Germline V gives CDR1 MDHEN, CDR2 SYDVKM. CDR3 loop: CASNGGGVGTDTQYF. CDR3 coding DNA: TGTGCCAGCAACGGAGGCGGAGTCGGAACAGATACGCAGTATTTT.

V usage is TRBV7-2 and J usage is TRBJ1-2; no clear D gene. Looked up from germline, CDR1 is SGHTA and CDR2 is FQGNSA. CDR3 length: 15 amino acids. V gave up 5 bases and J gave up 6 bases, with 19 bases separating them. The CDR3 DNA is TGTGCCAGCAGCGGTCAGGCGGTTCTAATTGATGGCTACACCTTC. Translation: CASSGQAVLIDGYTF.

This chain connects TRBV29-1 to TRBJ2-5; 7 bases align to TRBD1. The V and J ends lost 5 bases and 6 bases, in that order; junction bases with no gene match: 9. This CDR3 is 13 amino acids long. Germline assignment: CDR1 SQVTM and CDR2 ANQGSEA. The CDR3 region has the DNA TGCAGCGTTCCCGGACAGGACCTGAAGACCCAGTACTTC. It is translated as CSVPGQDLKTQYF. The variable domain in full, completed from reference TRBV29-1 and TRBJ2-5, reads SAVISQKPSRDICQRGTSLTIQCQVDSQVTMMFWYRQQPGQSLTLIATANQGSEATYESGFVIDKFPISRPNLTFSTLTVSNMSPEDSSIYLCSVPGQDLKTQYFGPGTRLLVL.

This clone was detected a few times. J is TRBJ2-7 and V is TRBV28; D is uncertain. CDR1 and CDR2 (germline): MDHEN, SYDVKM. CDR3 length: 11 residues. The V and J ends lost 3 bases and 5 bases respectively, with 5 bases between them. CDR3 region: CASSFRDEQYF. In nucleotides, the CDR3 is TGTGCCAGCAGTTTTAGAGACGAGCAGTACTTC.

V and J are TRBV7-8 and TRBJ2-5; D call uncertain. The CDR3 loop spans 15 amino acids. Trimming left V 1 base short and J 0 bases short, with 9 bases between. The germline V gene has CDR1 SGHVS and CDR2 FQNEAQ. CDR3 amino acids: CASSLVVLNQETQYF. The CDR3 nucleotides read TGTGCCAGCAGCTTAGTAGTTCTAAACCAAGAGACCCAGTACTTC.

The chain has TRBV28 and TRBJ2-3; 7 nucleotides align to TRBD2. Germline V CDR1 and CDR2: MDHEN, SYDVKM. The CDR3 is 14 residues long. Trimming took 7 bases from V and 4 from J; bases not matched to a gene: 8. CDR3 sequence (DNA): TGTGCCAGCACATGGGGAGGGTTGGCAGATACGCAGTATTTT. Amino acids: CASTWGGLADTQYF.

The chain combines TRBV7-8 with TRBJ1-3, with no clear D. The CDR3 contains 17 residues. V lost 0 bases and J lost 0, with 12 bases in between. Per the germline V gene, CDR1 is SGHVS and CDR2 is FQNEAQ. The DNA for the CDR3 is TGTGCCAGCAGCTTAGCGTTTTACGATGTCTCTGGAAACACCATATATTTT. Translated, it gives CASSLAFYDVSGNTIYF.

The chain recombines TRBV5-1 with TRBJ2-5; D perhaps matches TRBD1 (6 bases). Germline assignment: CDR1 SGHRS and CDR2 YFSETQ. The germline V and J ends were trimmed by 4 bases and 4 bases, with 14 bases remaining between them. The CDR3 runs 14 residues. CDR3 amino acids: CASSLLQGSETQYF. Written as DNA, the CDR3 is TGCGCCAGCAGCCTACTACAGGGATCAGAGACCCAGTACTTC. Full variable domain (outside the CDR3, taken from reference TRBV5-1 and TRBJ2-5): KAGVTQTPRYLIKTRGQQVTLSCSPISGHRSVSWYQQTPGQGLQFLFEYFSETQRNKGNFPGRFSGRQFSNSRSEMNVSTLELGDSALYLCASSLLQGSETQYFGPGTRLLVL.

V and J are TRBV29-1 and TRBJ1-1; TRBD1 matches 7 bases. The ends lost 4 bases at V and 2 bases at J; junction bases unmatched: 4. This CDR3 has 13 residues. Germline V gene lookup returns CDR1 SQVTM and CDR2 ANQGSEA. DNA for the CDR3: TGCAGCGTTGTCAGGGGGTCTAACACTGAAGCTTTCTTT. It translates to CSVVRGSNTEAFF.

The V and J genes are TRBV7-2 and TRBJ2-3; D ambiguous. Trimming took 0 bases from V and 3 from J, leaving 13 bases between them. CDR1 SGHTA and CDR2 FQGNSA come from the germline V gene. This CDR3 region has 16 residues. CDR3 coding DNA: TGTGCCAGCAGCTTAGCGGTGCCAATGGGGACAGATACGCAGTATTTT. Amino acids: CASSLAVPMGTDTQYF.

The rearrangement joins TRBV4-2 to TRBJ1-4, with 8 bases aligning to TRBD1. The V segment lost 0 bases and the J segment 8 bases; nucleotides outside the gene matches: 8. The CDR3 sequence is 16 residues long. Germline CDR1 and CDR2: LGHNA and YNFKEQ. The CDR3 sequence: CASSQDLGQGAEKLFF. The CDR3, as DNA: TGTGCCAGCAGCCAAGATCTAGGTCAGGGGGCGGAAAAACTGTTTTTT.

Only a few counts were recorded for this clone. The chain is built from TRBV5-1 and TRBJ2-7; 13 bases agree with TRBD2. Losses at the gene ends were 4 bases for V and 6 bases for J; bases not matched to a gene: 7. The germline V gene encodes CDR1 SGHRS and CDR2 YFSETQ. This CDR3 is 15 amino acids long. The CDR3 region has the DNA TGCGCCAGCAGCGAGGGACTAGCGGGATCAGGCGAGCAGTACTTC. Its protein is CASSEGLAGSGEQYF.

The chain recombines TRBV5-1 with TRBJ2-3; the D is unclear. This CDR3 has 15 amino acids. V lost 0 bases, J lost 1 base, and 9 bases lay in between. Germline lookup yields CDR1 SGHRS and CDR2 YFSETQ. This chain's CDR3 is CASSLALGGTDTQYF. CDR3 DNA sequence: TGCGCCAGCAGCTTGGCCCTTGGGGGCACAGATACGCAGTATTTT. Complete variable domain (other parts from reference TRBV5-1 and TRBJ2-3): KAGVTQTPRYLIKTRGQQVTLSCSPISGHRSVSWYQQTPGQGLQFLFEYFSETQRNKGNFPGRFSGRQFSNSRSEMNVSTLELGDSALYLCASSLALGGTDTQYFGPGTRLTVL.

The rearrangement uses TRBV7-8 and TRBJ2-5, with D perhaps matching TRBD2 (5 bases). Germline loops: CDR1 SGHVS, CDR2 FQNEAQ. The CDR3 sequence is 12 residues long. Trimming left V 5 bases short and J 5 bases short, with 9 bases between. CDR3 sequence reads: CASSPRGETQYF. For the CDR3, the DNA is TGTGCCAGCAGCCCACGAGGGGAGACCCAGTACTTC. Looking up the rest from reference TRBV7-8 and TRBJ2-5 gives the full variable domain: GAGVSQSPRYKVAKRGQDVALRCDPISGHVSLFWYQQALGQGPEFLTYFQNEAQLDKSGLPSDRFFAERPEGSVSTLKIQRTQQEDSAVYLCASSPRGETQYFGPGTRLLVL.

The chain has TRBV5-1 and TRBJ1-2; D might be TRBD1 (5 bases). V dropped 4 bases and J dropped 2 bases, with 12 bases sitting between them. Per the germline V gene, CDR1 is SGHRS and CDR2 is YFSETQ. The CDR3 totals 14 residues. This chain's CDR3 is CASSGTDSNYGYTF. CDR3 in DNA: TGCGCCAGCAGCGGGACTGATTCAAACTATGGCTACACCTTC. Full variable domain (outside the CDR3, taken from reference TRBV5-1 and TRBJ1-2): KAGVTQTPRYLIKTRGQQVTLSCSPISGHRSVSWYQQTPGQGLQFLFEYFSETQRNKGNFPGRFSGRQFSNSRSEMNVSTLELGDSALYLCASSGTDSNYGYTFGSGTRLTVV.

The chain joins TRBV10-1 to TRBJ2-5, with D possibly matching TRBD1 (6 bases). The germline CDR1 and CDR2 sequences are WNHNN and SYGVQD (reference sequence). V gave up 5 bases and J gave up 5 bases, with 12 bases separating them. CDR3 size: 13 residues. CDR3: CASSSPGAETQYF. In DNA form, the CDR3 reads TGCGCCAGCAGTAGCCCAGGGGCGGAGACCCAGTACTTC.

The rearrangement links TRBV5-6 to TRBJ2-1; 7 positions match TRBD2. The germline CDR1 and CDR2 sequences are SGHDT and YYEEEE. This CDR3 region has 16 residues. The V gene end was trimmed by 5 bases and the J gene end by 0 bases; junction bases not matched to a gene: 8. The CDR3 nucleotides are TGTGCCAGCAGTGTGCTAGCGGCTAGCTCCTACAATGAGCAGTTCTTC. Translated, it gives CASSVLAASSYNEQFF.